This T cell receptor (beta chain) was sequenced for a study of shared clonotypes between healthy human individuals. Study results and caveats: Sample collection involved blood only; tissue repertoires are likely different. In a handful of donors, around 5% of naive CD4 clonotypes appeared in common.

Details on this clone: Antigen unknown.

The CDR3 runs 15 residues. CDR1 is SGHNT, CDR2 YYREEE, per germline (reference sequence). The ends were cut back, 0 bases at V and 1 base at J, with 10 bases in the middle. An assay was performed, and its level was deep. The assay was immunoSEQ multiplex PCR, and TCRdb's table has in-frame clones only and misses some. The sample shows around 750,000 clones, roughly 70% of them seen only once. The sequencing input was memory CD4+ T cells sorted from blood. Documented subset: CD45RA-negative fraction. The rearrangement joins TRBV5-4 to TRBJ1-1; D gene uncertain. The TCR was taken from a woman aged 25 to 45 in good health. Written as DNA, the CDR3 is TGTGCCAGCAGCTTGGCCATATTACAGAACACTGAAGCTTTCTTT. It codes for CASSLAILQNTEAFF. Drawing the rest from reference TRBV5-4 and TRBJ1-1, the complete variable domain is ETGVTQSPTHLIKTRGQQVTLRCSSQSGHNTVSWYQQALGQGPQFIFQYYREEENGRGNFPPRFSGLQFPNYSSELNVNALELDDSALYLCASSLAILQNTEAFFGQGTRLTVV.